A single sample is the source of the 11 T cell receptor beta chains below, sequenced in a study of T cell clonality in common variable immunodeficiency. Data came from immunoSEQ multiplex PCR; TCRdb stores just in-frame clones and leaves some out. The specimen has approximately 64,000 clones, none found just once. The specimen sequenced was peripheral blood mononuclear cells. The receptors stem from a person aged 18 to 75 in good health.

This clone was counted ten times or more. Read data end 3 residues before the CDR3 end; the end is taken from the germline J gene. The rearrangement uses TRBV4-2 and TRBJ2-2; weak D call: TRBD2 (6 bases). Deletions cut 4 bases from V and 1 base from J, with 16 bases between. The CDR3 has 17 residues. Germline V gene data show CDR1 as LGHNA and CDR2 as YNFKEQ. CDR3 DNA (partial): TGTGCCAGCAGCCTGCCCTTGGGGCGGGGGAACACCGGGGAG. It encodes CASSLPLGRGNTGE. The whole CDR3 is CASSLPLGRGNTGELFF.

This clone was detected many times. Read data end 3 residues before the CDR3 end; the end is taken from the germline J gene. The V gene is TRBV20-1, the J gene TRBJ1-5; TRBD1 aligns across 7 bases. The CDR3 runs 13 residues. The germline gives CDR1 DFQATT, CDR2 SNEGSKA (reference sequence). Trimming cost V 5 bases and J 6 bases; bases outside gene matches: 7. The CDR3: CSAARGGGQPQHF. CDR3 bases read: TGCAGTGCTGCCAGAGGGGGCGGTCAGCCC.

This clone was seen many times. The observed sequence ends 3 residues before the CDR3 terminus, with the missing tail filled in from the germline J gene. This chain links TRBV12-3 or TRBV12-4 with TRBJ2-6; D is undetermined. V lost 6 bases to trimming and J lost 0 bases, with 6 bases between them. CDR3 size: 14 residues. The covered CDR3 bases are TGTGCCAGCAGCTACAGCTCTGGGGCCAACGTC. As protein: CASSYSSGANV. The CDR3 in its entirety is CASSYSSGANVLTF.

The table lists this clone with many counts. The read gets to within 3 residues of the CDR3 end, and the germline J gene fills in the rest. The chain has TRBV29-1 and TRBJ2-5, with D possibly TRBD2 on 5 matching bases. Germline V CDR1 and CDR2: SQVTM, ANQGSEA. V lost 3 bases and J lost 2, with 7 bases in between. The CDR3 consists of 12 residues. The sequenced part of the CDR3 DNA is TGCAGCGTTGAGGCGGGTCAAGAGACC. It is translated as CSVEAGQET. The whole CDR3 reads CSVEAGQETQYF. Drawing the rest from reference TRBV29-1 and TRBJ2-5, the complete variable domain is SAVISQKPSRDICQRGTSLTIQCQVDSQVTMMFWYRQQPGQSLTLIATANQGSEATYESGFVIDKFPISRPNLTFSTLTVSNMSPEDSSIYLCSVEAGQETQYFGPGTRLLVL.

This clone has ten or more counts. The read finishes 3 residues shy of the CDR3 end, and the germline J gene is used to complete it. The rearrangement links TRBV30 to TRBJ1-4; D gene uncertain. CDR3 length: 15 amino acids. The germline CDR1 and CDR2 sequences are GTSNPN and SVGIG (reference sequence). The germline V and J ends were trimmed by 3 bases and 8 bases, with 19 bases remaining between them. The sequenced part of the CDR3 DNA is TGTGCCTGGAGACCACCTTTCTGGGCTGGAGAAAAA. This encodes CAWRPPFWAGEK. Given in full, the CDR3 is CAWRPPFWAGEKLFF.

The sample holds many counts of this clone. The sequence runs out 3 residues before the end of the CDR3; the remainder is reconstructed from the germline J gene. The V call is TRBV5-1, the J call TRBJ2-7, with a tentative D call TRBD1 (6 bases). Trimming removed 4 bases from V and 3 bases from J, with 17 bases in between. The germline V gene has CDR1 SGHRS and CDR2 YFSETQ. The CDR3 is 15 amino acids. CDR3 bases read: TGCGCCAGCAGCATCGGGGCAGGGGCTAACTACGAG. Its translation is CASSIGAGANYE. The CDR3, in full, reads CASSIGAGANYEQYF.

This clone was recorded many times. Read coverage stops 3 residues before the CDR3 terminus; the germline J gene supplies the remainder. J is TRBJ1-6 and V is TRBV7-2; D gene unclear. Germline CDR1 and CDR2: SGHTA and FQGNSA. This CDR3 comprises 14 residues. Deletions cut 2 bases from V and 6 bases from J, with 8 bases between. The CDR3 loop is CASSLKAANSPLHF. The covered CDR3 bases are TGTGCCAGCAGCTTAAAGGCCGCTAATTCACCC.

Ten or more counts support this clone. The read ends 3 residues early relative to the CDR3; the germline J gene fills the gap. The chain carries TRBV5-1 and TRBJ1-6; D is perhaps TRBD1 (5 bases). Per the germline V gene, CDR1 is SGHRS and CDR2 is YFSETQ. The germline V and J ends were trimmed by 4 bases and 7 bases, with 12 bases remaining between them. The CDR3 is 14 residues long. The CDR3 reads CASSGGTPNSPLHF. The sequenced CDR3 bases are TGCGCCAGCAGCGGCGGGACTCCGAATTCACCC.

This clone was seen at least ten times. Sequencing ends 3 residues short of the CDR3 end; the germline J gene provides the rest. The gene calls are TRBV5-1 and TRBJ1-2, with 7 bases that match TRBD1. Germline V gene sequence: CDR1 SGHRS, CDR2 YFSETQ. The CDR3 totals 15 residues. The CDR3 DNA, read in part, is TGCGCCAGCAGCGGGGGACAGCCAGAATCAGGGGGC. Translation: CASSGGQPESGG. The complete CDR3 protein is CASSGGQPESGGYTF.

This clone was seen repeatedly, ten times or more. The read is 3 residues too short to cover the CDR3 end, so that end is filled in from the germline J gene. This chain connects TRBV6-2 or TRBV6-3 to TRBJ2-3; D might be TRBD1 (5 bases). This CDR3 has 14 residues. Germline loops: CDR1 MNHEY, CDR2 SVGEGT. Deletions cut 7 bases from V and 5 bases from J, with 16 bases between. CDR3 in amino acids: CASINPPQGDTQYF. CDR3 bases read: TGTGCCAGCATTAACCCACCTCAGGGAGATACG.

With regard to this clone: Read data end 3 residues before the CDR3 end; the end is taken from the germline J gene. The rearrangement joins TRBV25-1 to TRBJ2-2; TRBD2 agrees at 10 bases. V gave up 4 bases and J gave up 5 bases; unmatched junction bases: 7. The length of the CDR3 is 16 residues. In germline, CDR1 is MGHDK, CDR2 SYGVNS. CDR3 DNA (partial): TGTGCCAGCAGTGGCCATAGCGGGGGGCCGACCGGGGAG. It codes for CASSGHSGGPTGE. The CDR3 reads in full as CASSGHSGGPTGELFF.